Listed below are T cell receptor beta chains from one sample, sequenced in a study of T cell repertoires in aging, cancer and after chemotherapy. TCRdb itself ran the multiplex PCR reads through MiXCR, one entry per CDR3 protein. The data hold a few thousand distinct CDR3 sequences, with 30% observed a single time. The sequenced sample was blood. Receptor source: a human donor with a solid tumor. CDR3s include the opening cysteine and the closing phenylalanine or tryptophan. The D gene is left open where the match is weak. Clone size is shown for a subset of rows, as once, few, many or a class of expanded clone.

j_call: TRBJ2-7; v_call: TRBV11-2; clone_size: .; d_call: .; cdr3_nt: TGTGCCAGCAGCTTCCAGGCGGGCTCCTACGAGCAGTACTTC; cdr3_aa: CASSFQAGSYEQYF
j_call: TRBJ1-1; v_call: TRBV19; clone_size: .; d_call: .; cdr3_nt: TGTGCCAGTATTTTGGGGGGTGCTGGGAACACTGAAGCTTTCTTT; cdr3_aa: CASILGGAGNTEAFF
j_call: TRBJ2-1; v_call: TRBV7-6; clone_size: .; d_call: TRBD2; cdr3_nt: TGTGCCAGCAGGGCGACTAGCGGGGGGGCGATGGATGAGCAGTTCTTC; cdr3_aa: CASRATSGGAMDEQFF
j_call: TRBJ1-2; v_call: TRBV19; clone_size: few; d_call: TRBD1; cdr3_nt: TGTGCCAGTAATACACCCGGGACAGGGGGGATCAACTATGGCTACACCTTC; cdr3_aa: CASNTPGTGGINYGYTF
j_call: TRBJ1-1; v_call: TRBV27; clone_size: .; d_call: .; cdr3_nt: TGTGCCAGCAGTGCCTTCCTGGGGGCTGAAGCTTTCTTT; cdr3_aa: CASSAFLGAEAFF
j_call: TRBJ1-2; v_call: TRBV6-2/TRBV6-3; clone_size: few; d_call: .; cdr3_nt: TGTGCCAGCAGTTACCCCGGGACGCTTAACTATGGCTACACCTTC; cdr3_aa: CASSYPGTLNYGYTF
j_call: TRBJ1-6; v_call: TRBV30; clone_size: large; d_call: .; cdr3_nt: TGTGCCTGGATGTCTTGGACAGAAGGATCACCCCTCCACTTT; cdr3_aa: CAWMSWTEGSPLHF
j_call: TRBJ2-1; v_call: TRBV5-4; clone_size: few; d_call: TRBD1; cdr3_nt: TGTGCCAGCAGCCAACCCTTGCCTGGGACAGGGTTAAATGAGCAGTTCTTC; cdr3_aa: CASSQPLPGTGLNEQFF
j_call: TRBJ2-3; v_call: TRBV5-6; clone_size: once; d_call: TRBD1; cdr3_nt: TGTGCCAGCAGCTTGAAGGGACAGGGGGCAGCAGATACGCAGTATTTT; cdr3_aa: CASSLKGQGAADTQYF
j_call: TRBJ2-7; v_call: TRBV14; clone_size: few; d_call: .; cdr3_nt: TGTGCCAGCAGCCAAGATCCCTTGAAGGAGCAGTACTTC; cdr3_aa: CASSQDPLKEQYF
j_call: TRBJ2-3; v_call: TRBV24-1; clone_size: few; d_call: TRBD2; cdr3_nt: TGTGCCACCAGGAATAGCGGGGGGGCAGATACGCAGTATTTT; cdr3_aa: CATRNSGGADTQYF
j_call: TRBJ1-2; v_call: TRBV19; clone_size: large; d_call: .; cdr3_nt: TGTGCCAGTAGTATGAGAGCACAAAGTTTCCACACCTTC; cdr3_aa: CASSMRAQSFHTF
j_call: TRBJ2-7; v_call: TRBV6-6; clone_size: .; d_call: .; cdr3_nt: TGTGCCACCCTGGGGCAAACGAGTTACGAGCAGTACTTC; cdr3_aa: CATLGQTSYEQYF
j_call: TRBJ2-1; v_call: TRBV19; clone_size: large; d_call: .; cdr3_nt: TGTGCCAGTAGTATCCGGAATGAGCAGTTCTTC; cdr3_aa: CASSIRNEQFF
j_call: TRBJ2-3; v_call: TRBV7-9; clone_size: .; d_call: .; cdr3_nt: TGTGCCAGCAGCTTAGTAGCGACCCGCACAGATACGCAGTATTTT; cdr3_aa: CASSLVATRTDTQYF
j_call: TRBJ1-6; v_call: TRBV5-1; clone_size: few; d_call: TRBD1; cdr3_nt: TGCGCCAGCAGCTTGGCCGACAGGGGAGACCTCCACTTT; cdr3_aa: CASSLADRGDLHF
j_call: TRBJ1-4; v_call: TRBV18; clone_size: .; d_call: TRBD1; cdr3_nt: TGTGCCAGCTCACCTGGACAGGCGGGGGAAAAACTGTTTTTT; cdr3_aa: CASSPGQAGEKLFF
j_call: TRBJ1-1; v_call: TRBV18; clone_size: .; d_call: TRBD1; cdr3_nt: TGTGCCAGCTCCGCGACAGGGACGAACACTGAAGCTTTCTTT; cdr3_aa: CASSATGTNTEAFF
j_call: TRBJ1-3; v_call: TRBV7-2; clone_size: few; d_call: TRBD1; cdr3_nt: TGTGCCAGCAGCTTAGAGGGGACAGGTGTAAGAAACACCATATATTTT; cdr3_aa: CASSLEGTGVRNTIYF
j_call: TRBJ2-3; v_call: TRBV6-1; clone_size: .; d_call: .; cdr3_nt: TGTGCCAGCAGTGACGGGGCCTATAGCACAGATACGCAGTATTTT; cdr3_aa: CASSDGAYSTDTQYF
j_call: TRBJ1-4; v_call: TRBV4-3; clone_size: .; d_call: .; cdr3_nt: TGCGCCAGCAGCCAAGATCATGGTGAAAAACTGTTTTTT; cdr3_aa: CASSQDHGEKLFF
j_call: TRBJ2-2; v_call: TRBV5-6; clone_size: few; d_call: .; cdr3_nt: TGTGCCAGCAGCTTGGGCCCTCGGCCCACCGGGGAGCTGTTTTTT; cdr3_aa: CASSLGPRPTGELFF
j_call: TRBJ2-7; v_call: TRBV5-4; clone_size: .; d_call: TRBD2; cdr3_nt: TGTGCCAGCAGCTTGGGGCAAGCGGGGAGCTCCTACGAGCAGTACTTC; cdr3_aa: CASSLGQAGSSYEQYF
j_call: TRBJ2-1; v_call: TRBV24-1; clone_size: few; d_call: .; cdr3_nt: TGTGCCATCCCCCGGGACTTCTACAATGAGCAGTTCTTC; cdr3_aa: CAIPRDFYNEQFF
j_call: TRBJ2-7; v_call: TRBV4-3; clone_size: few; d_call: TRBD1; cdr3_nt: TGCGCCAGCAGCCAGCAAAGGACAGGCTCCTACGAGCAGTACTTC; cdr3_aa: CASSQQRTGSYEQYF
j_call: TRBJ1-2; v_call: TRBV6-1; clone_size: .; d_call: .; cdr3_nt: TGTGCCAGCAGTGAAGTGGAGGGGGGGCGAGGTGGCTACACCTTC; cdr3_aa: CASSEVEGGRGGYTF
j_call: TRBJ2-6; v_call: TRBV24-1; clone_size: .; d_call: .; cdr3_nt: TGTGCCACCAGCCCCGAGCCCTCTGGGGCCAACGTCCTGACTTTC; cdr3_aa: CATSPEPSGANVLTF
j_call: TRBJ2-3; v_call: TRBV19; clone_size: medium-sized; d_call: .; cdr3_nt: TGTGCCAGTAGTATTCGATTCAGATCCCTCACAGATACGCAGTATTTT; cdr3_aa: CASSIRFRSLTDTQYF
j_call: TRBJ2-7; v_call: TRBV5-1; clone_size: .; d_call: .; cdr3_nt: TGCGCCAGCAGCTTGTGGACAGCCTCCTACGAGCAGTACTTC; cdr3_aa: CASSLWTASYEQYF